This TCR beta chain was captured in a study of identical twins. The germline V and J ends were trimmed by 5 bases and 8 bases, with 10 bases remaining between them. The V gene's germline CDR1 is MDHEN and CDR2 SYDVKM. This CDR3 is 12 amino acids long. A universal primer site came from template switching; cDNA carried unique molecular identifiers. TCRdb re-derived calls from the 5' RACE reads in MiXCR, one entry per CDR3 protein. The repertoire holds nearly 650,000 distinct CDR3 sequences, with under 8.5% as singletons. Comments on this clonotype: Antigen specificity is unknown.

Study-wide results and limits: For out-of-frame beta sequences, excess twin sharing was weaker. Out-of-frame TCR alpha sharing in monozygotic twins exceeded recombination model predictions.

The donor group consisted entirely of healthy Caucasians. The same data also contributed to another study, on yellow fever vaccine responses in identical twins.

The sequence was obtained from a woman aged 18-29 years in good health. The chain recombines TRBV28 with TRBJ2-4, with a weak D call TRBD2 (5 bases). Sequenced: PBMCs. In DNA form, the CDR3 reads TGTGCCAGCAGTCCCGAGGGTCACATTCAGTACTTC. Residues: CASSPEGHIQYF.